This entry lists 6 T cell receptor beta chains sequenced from one sample in a study of PD-1 blockade in classical Hodgkin lymphoma. With no exception, relapse followed autologous stem cell transplantation in all patients, and brentuximab vedotin exposure varied. Sequencing was performed with immunoSEQ multiplex PCR; in TCRdb, only in-frame clones are kept and a portion is missing. The sample has roughly 70,000 clones, about 70% seen once; the top ten hold roughly 9%. The specimen comprised peripheral blood mononuclear cells (PBMCs), sampled before the second cycle of nivolumab. All receptors come from a human donor with classical Hodgkin lymphoma.

V gene TRBV21-1 combines with J gene TRBJ1-4; the tabulated D call, TRBD1, remains unverified against the DNA. TRBV21-1 is assigned pseudogene status. There are 18 residues in the CDR3. CDR3 sequence reads: CASSQMEDRGRENEKLFF. The CDR3 DNA reads TGTGCCAGCAGCCAAATGGAGGACAGGGGAAGGGAAAATGAAAAACTGTTTTTT.

V and J are TRBV7-3 and TRBJ2-7; 7 positions agree with TRBD1. Germline CDR1 SGHTA, CDR2 FQGTGA. With V trimmed by 1 base and J by 3 bases, 15 bases remained unmatched. The length of the CDR3 is 18 residues. The CDR3 reads CASSLKRTGEGLHYEQYF. Here the CDR3 DNA reads TGTGCCAGCAGCTTAAAGAGAACAGGGGAAGGACTTCACTACGAGCAGTACTTC.

The chain carries TRBV11-2 and TRBJ1-1, with D perhaps TRBD1 (6 bases). Trimming pared 4 bases from V and 1 base from J, leaving 19 bases between. The length of the CDR3 is 17 residues. Per germline, CDR1 SGHAT and CDR2 FQNNGV. The DNA for the CDR3 is TGTGCCAGCAGCTCCTTACGAGGGGGTAGGCGGAACACTGAAGCTTTCTTT. It yields the protein CASSSLRGGRRNTEAFF.

The genes are TRBV4-1 and TRBJ2-2; D is ambiguous. Germline CDR1 is MGHRA and CDR2 is YSYEKL. Trimming removed 1 base from V and 1 base from J, with 13 bases in between. CDR3 size: 17 residues. The CDR3 nucleotides read TGCGCCAGCAGCCAAGCTATCCTCTCAGAGAACACCGGGGAGCTGTTTTTT. As protein: CASSQAILSENTGELFF.

This chain connects TRBV29-1 to TRBJ2-2; a possible D gene is TRBD2 (6 bases). The CDR3 consists of 13 residues. Per the germline V gene, CDR1 is SQVTM and CDR2 is ANQGSEA. Trimming shortened V by 7 bases and J by 1 base, and 10 bases separated the two germline ends. CDR3 bases: TGCAGCGCCGGGACTCAGAACACCGGGGAGCTGTTTTTT. Its translation is CSAGTQNTGELFF.

The gene calls are TRBV5-1 and TRBJ2-1; D remains unclear. Germline CDR1 SGHRS, CDR2 YFSETQ. This CDR3 region has 12 residues. Trimming removed 3 bases at V and 6 bases at J, with 7 bases between. The CDR3 region is CASSSDRNEQFF. The CDR3 coding sequence is TGCGCCAGCAGCTCGGACCGCAATGAGCAGTTCTTC. Based on the CDR3 plus reference TRBV5-1 and TRBJ2-1, the full variable domain is KAGVTQTPRYLIKTRGQQVTLSCSPISGHRSVSWYQQTPGQGLQFLFEYFSETQRNKGNFPGRFSGRQFSNSRSEMNVSTLELGDSALYLCASSSDRNEQFFGPGTRLTVL.